This T cell receptor (beta chain) was found in a study of blood T cell repertoires in COVID-19. Whole-study context: Specimens from acute and convalescent COVID-19 originated in the United States, Italy and Spain. PBMCs, B-cell-depleted T cells, or T cells were the source of the cDNA or gDNA that made up the material.

Germline-derived CDR1 and CDR2 are LNHDA and SQIVND (reference sequence). The CDR3 spans 17 residues. J lost 6 bases, V lost 11 bases, and 17 bases had no gene match. Original methodology: Amplification with reference gene primers provided the estimates of nucleated cell counts. Libraries were prepared by immunoSEQ multiplex PCR; TCRdb keeps only in-frame clonotypes and omits some of them. The V and J calls and clone size were taken over from that table, and D and trimming were inferred from the DNA. Found here are about 250,000 clones, 75% to 85% of them singletons; the top ten hold over 3.5%. The sequence was obtained from a woman between 65 and 79 years old with acute or convalescent COVID-19. The V gene is TRBV19, the J gene TRBJ2-1, with 12 bases lining up with TRBD2. Sequencing was carried out using peripheral blood. Written as DNA, the CDR3 is TGTGCCCCAGAGACTAGCGGGGGTTCCGGGACGGGCAATGAGCAGTTCTTC. Translation gives CAPETSGGSGTGNEQFF.